These 10 T cell receptor beta chains originate from one sample sequenced in a study of graft-versus-host responses after intestinal transplantation. Method: immunoSEQ multiplex PCR; TCRdb's copy keeps in-frame clones and lacks some. The sample records about 130,000 clones, approximately 94% being singletons. Their specific antigens are unknown. This sample comprised unstimulated CD4+ T cells sorted from spleen or lymph node cells, obtained before intestinal transplant. The receptors were sampled from a human donor who received an intestinal transplant.

This clone has only one observation. The rearrangement links TRBV10-1 to TRBJ2-3; the D gene is possibly TRBD2 (6 bases). CDR1 is WNHNN and CDR2 is SYGVQD in the germline V gene (reference sequence). Trimming removed 2 bases at V and 1 base at J, with 7 bases between. The CDR3 is 14 residues long. CDR3 region: CASSEGGGTDTQYF. CDR3 nucleotide sequence: TGCGCCAGCAGTGAGGGAGGGGGCACAGATACGCAGTATTTT.

The rearrangement joins TRBV2 to TRBJ2-3; 12 bases are a match to TRBD2. The CDR3 has 17 amino acids. V was clipped by 1 base and J by 5 bases; unmatched bases: 7. Germline assignment: CDR1 SNHLY and CDR2 FYNNEI. The CDR3 nucleotides read TGTGCCAGCAGTGAAGGGCTAGCGGGGGGGCCCAAAGATACGCAGTATTTT. This encodes CASSEGLAGGPKDTQYF.

The genes are TRBV19 and TRBJ1-6; 11 bases line up with TRBD1. The CDR3 sequence is 16 residues long. The germline CDR1 and CDR2 sequences are LNHDA and SQIVND (reference sequence). Losses at the gene ends were 4 bases for V and 4 bases for J; bases not matched to a gene: 3. The CDR3 sequence is CASSTGQGAYNSPLHF. CDR3 coding DNA: TGTGCCAGTAGTACCGGACAGGGGGCTTATAATTCACCCCTCCACTTT.

The CDR3 DNA follows: TGTGCCGCCCAGGGGAGCGATAACACTGAAGCTTTCTTT. This gives the protein CAAQGSDNTEAFF. The gene calls are TRBV30 and TRBJ1-1; the D gene is possibly TRBD1 (6 bases). This CDR3 contains 13 residues. Germline lookup yields CDR1 GTSNPN and CDR2 SVGIG (reference sequence). Trimming left V 8 bases short and J 2 bases short, with 15 bases between.

The chain employs TRBV4-1 and TRBJ1-3, with a weak D call TRBD1 (5 bases). V was shortened by 2 bases and J by 2 bases, with 10 bases between the two germline ends. CDR3 length equals 15 residues. Germline lookup yields CDR1 MGHRA and CDR2 YSYEKL. The CDR3 sequence: CASSQSGTPGNTIYF. In DNA form, the CDR3 reads TGCGCCAGCAGCCAATCCGGGACGCCTGGAAACACCATATATTTT.

As DNA, the CDR3 is TGCAGCGTACCGGGACGAGGAAGGTCTTATGGCTACACCTTC. This translates into CSVPGRGRSYGYTF. This chain connects TRBV29-1 to TRBJ1-2, with a possible D match to TRBD1 (5 bases). Trimming took 6 bases from V and 5 from J, leaving 19 bases between them. Germline V gene lookup returns CDR1 SQVTM and CDR2 ANQGSEA. The CDR3 is made up of 14 amino acids.

CDR3 loop: CASSSRLAGGKDTQYF. The CDR3 nucleotides read TGCGCCAGCAGCTCCCGACTAGCGGGGGGGAAAGATACGCAGTATTTT. The gene calls are TRBV4-1 and TRBJ2-3; 14 bases are shared with TRBD2. The CDR3 length is 16 residues. Germline-derived CDR1 and CDR2 are MGHRA and YSYEKL. J was trimmed by 5 bases and V by 5 bases; bases with no gene match: 6.

This sequence joins TRBV18 and TRBJ2-6; D call uncertain. With 3 bases removed from V and 0 bases from J, the gap between germline ends came to 15 bases. The CDR3 is 18 residues long. Per the germline V gene, CDR1 is KGHSH and CDR2 is LQKENI. CDR3 loop: CASSPPGRAHSGANVLTF. For the CDR3, the DNA is TGTGCCAGCTCACCTCCGGGTCGAGCCCACTCTGGGGCCAACGTCCTGACTTTC.

The sample holds a few counts of this clone. This chain links TRBV7-9 with TRBJ1-2, with D unresolved. CDR1 is SEHNR and CDR2 is FQNEAQ in the germline V gene (reference sequence). The CDR3 runs to 13 residues. V dropped 1 base and J dropped 6 bases, with 9 bases sitting between them. The CDR3 is CASSLVWRDGYTF. CDR3 DNA: TGTGCCAGCAGCTTAGTCTGGAGGGATGGCTACACCTTC. Full variable domain (outside the CDR3, taken from reference TRBV7-9 and TRBJ1-2): DTGVSQNPRHKITKRGQNVTFRCDPISEHNRLYWYRQTLGQGPEFLTYFQNEAQLEKSRLLSDRFSAERPKGSFSTLEIQRTEQGDSAMYLCASSLVWRDGYTFGSGTRLTVV.

CDR3 residues: CASTLRVTPLGNSPLHF. DNA of the CDR3: TGTGCCAGCACCCTAAGGGTCACCCCCCTGGGAAATTCACCCCTCCACTTT. This chain uses TRBV27 with TRBJ1-6; D remains unclear. V shed 7 bases and J shed 7 bases, with 23 bases lying between them. The CDR3 has 17 amino acids. Germline loops: CDR1 MNHEY, CDR2 SMNVEV (reference sequence).